These 20 T cell receptor beta chains originate from one sample sequenced in a study of control samples from healthy donors and cancer patients. The data were produced by immunoSEQ multiplex PCR, yet TCRdb's version contains in-frame clones alone and is incomplete. The table lists more than 100,000 clones, roughly 86% of them singletons. The specimen was PBMCs. The receptor source for this set is a man aged 50 to 59 with head and neck cancer.

V and J are TRBV5-6 and TRBJ2-7; weak D call: TRBD2 (5 bases). The CDR3 runs to 13 residues. Per the germline V gene, CDR1 is SGHDT and CDR2 is YYEEEE. Trimming cost V 4 bases and J 3 bases, with 11 bases left between them. Here the CDR3 reads CASSVGGFYEQYF. As DNA, the CDR3 is TGTGCCAGCAGCGTTGGAGGCTTCTACGAGCAGTACTTC.

The rearrangement links TRBV18 to TRBJ2-1; TRBD1 agrees at 7 bases. Germline values: CDR1 KGHSH, CDR2 LQKENI. After removal of 6 bases from V and 0 bases from J, the junction contained 8 bases not matched to a gene. This CDR3 comprises 16 residues. The CDR3 sequence: CASSLTGDSSYNEQFF. The CDR3 coding sequence is TGTGCCAGCTCGCTTACAGGGGATAGCTCCTACAATGAGCAGTTCTTC.

This chain links TRBV6-5 with TRBJ2-1, with 9 bases fitting TRBD1. The J segment lost 8 bases and the V segment lost 4 bases, leaving 9 bases of the junction unmatched. This CDR3 region has 15 residues. CDR1 is MNHEY, CDR2 SVGAGI, per germline. The chain's CDR3 is CASSLTGQGGYEQFF. CDR3 nucleotide sequence: TGTGCCAGCAGTTTAACGGGACAGGGAGGGTATGAGCAGTTCTTC.

This clone has only one observation. The V gene is TRBV4-2, the J gene TRBJ2-1, with a tentative D call TRBD2 (6 bases). V was clipped by 0 bases and J by 15 bases, with 18 bases between them. The CDR3 contains 14 residues. Germline CDR1 LGHNA, CDR2 YNFKEQ. The chain's CDR3 is CASSQDTGSSPPFF. The CDR3 DNA is TGTGCCAGCAGCCAAGATACCGGGAGTTCTCCTCCGTTCTTC.

The J gene is TRBJ2-2, the V gene TRBV24-1; D gene uncertain. The CDR3 consists of 15 residues. From germline, CDR1 is KGHDR and CDR2 SFDVKD. V was trimmed by 6 bases and J by 2 bases, leaving 12 bases between them. The CDR3 DNA sequence: TGTGCCACCAGTTCGAACAGCCTAAACACCGGGGAGCTGTTTTTT. It is translated as CATSSNSLNTGELFF.

The CDR3 loop is CASSRDSYTEAFF. CDR3 DNA sequence: TGTGCCAGCAGTCGGGACAGCTACACTGAAGCTTTCTTT. V is TRBV6-6 and J is TRBJ1-1, with TRBD1 matching 7 bases. This CDR3 is 13 amino acids long. With V trimmed by 5 bases and J by 3 bases, 3 bases remained unmatched. Germline CDR1 is MNHNY and CDR2 is SVGAGI (reference sequence).

Here the CDR3 DNA reads TGCGCCAGCAGCCAAGTCGGAGGGATGAATGAGCAGTTCTTC. This encodes CASSQVGGMNEQFF. The chain uses TRBV4-1 and TRBJ2-1, with a possible D match to TRBD2 (6 bases). Looked up from germline, CDR1 is MGHRA and CDR2 is YSYEKL. V lost 1 base and J lost 7, with 11 bases in between. CDR3 size: 14 residues.

The chain uses TRBV9 and TRBJ1-4; TRBD1 matches 10 bases. With 2 bases clipped from V and 12 bases from J, the junction kept 1 base outside the gene matches. The CDR3 totals 12 residues. Germline V gene lookup returns CDR1 SGDLS and CDR2 YYNGEE. The CDR3 region is CASSVGTGELFF. The CDR3 bases are TGTGCCAGCAGCGTTGGGACAGGGGAACTGTTTTTT.

The chain employs TRBV14 and TRBJ1-2; D not certain. V was shortened by 6 bases and J by 4 bases, with 12 bases between the two germline ends. Germline V gene data show CDR1 as SGHDN and CDR2 as FVKESK. The CDR3 is 13 residues long. CDR3 amino acids: CASSPDRSYGYTF. Written as DNA, the CDR3 is TGTGCCAGCAGTCCGGACCGCTCCTATGGCTACACCTTC.

The J gene is TRBJ2-1, the V gene TRBV24-1, with D possibly matching TRBD1 (5 bases). The CDR3 sequence is 15 residues long. Trimming removed 1 base at V and 7 bases at J, with 13 bases between. Germline V gene lookup returns CDR1 KGHDR and CDR2 SFDVKD. The CDR3 region has the DNA TGTGCCACCAGTGATTTCGTGGACACAGGTAATGAGCAGTTCTTC. Translated, it gives CATSDFVDTGNEQFF.

V usage is TRBV18 and J usage is TRBJ2-7, with unresolved D. Germline values: CDR1 KGHSH, CDR2 LQKENI. V dropped 0 bases and J dropped 2 bases, with 5 bases sitting between them. The CDR3 contains 13 residues. The CDR3 loop is CASSPPQAYEQYF. DNA for the CDR3: TGTGCCAGCTCACCACCGCAGGCCTACGAGCAGTACTTC.

The rearrangement joins TRBV11-2 to TRBJ1-5; D is undetermined. V was pared by 5 bases and J by 1 base, with 6 bases between. The CDR3 totals 13 residues. Germline loops: CDR1 SGHAT, CDR2 FQNNGV. The CDR3 DNA reads as TGTGCCAGCAGCCCCAACAGCAATCAGCCCCAGCATTTT. This sequence encodes CASSPNSNQPQHF.

This chain connects TRBV7-2 to TRBJ1-5, with D hard to call. V was trimmed by 1 base and J by 0 bases, leaving 7 bases between them. Germline CDR1 is SGHTA and CDR2 is FQGNSA. There are 15 residues in the CDR3. The CDR3: CASSLEAYSNQPQHF. The CDR3 DNA sequence: TGTGCCAGCAGCTTAGAGGCCTATAGCAATCAGCCCCAGCATTTT.

This chain connects TRBV7-9 to TRBJ1-2; possible D gene TRBD1, 6 bases. The germline V gene encodes CDR1 SEHNR and CDR2 FQNEAQ (reference sequence). Trimming removed 1 base from V and 0 bases from J, with 9 bases in between. The CDR3 is 15 amino acids. The CDR3 spells CASSLGGAPNYGYTF. The CDR3 nucleotides are TGTGCCAGCAGCTTAGGGGGGGCCCCTAACTATGGCTACACCTTC.

The chain couples TRBV5-5 to TRBJ2-1, with TRBD2 matching over 11 bases. Per the germline V gene, CDR1 is SGHKS and CDR2 is YYEKEE (reference sequence). With V trimmed by 0 bases and J by 1 base, 6 bases remained unmatched. This CDR3 contains 18 residues. CDR3 DNA: TGTGCCAGCAGCTTGGCGGGGGGACTAGCGGCTTCCTACAATGAGCAGTTCTTC. It encodes CASSLAGGLAASYNEQFF.

CDR3 coding DNA: TGTGCCAGCAGCCCCTCGTGGGCCCCACAGAATGAAGCTTTCTTT. It codes for CASSPSWAPQNEAFF. The rearrangement links TRBV7-2 to TRBJ1-1; D unresolved. Between the trimmed V and J ends, which lost 5 bases and 7 bases, there was a span of 20 bases. The CDR3 consists of 15 residues. Germline V gene lookup returns CDR1 SGHTA and CDR2 FQGNSA.

V usage is TRBV11-3 and J usage is TRBJ2-1; 8 bases agree with TRBD1. CDR1 and CDR2 (germline): SGHNT, YENEEA. This CDR3 region has 13 residues. V lost 8 bases and J lost 9; bases outside the gene matches: 9. CDR3 DNA: TGTGCCAGCGGCGGACAGGGAGCAGGTGAGCAGTTCTTC. Amino acid sequence: CASGGQGAGEQFF.

This chain connects TRBV9 to TRBJ2-2, with D unresolved. Trimming left V 0 bases short and J 1 base short, with 7 bases between. The CDR3 length is 15 residues. CDR1 and CDR2 from the germline V gene are SGDLS and YYNGEE. CDR3 sequence (DNA): TGTGCCAGCAGCGTAGACGGCAGGAACACCGGGGAGCTGTTTTTT. It encodes CASSVDGRNTGELFF.

The chain couples TRBV4-2 to TRBJ2-5; D is perhaps TRBD1 or TRBD2 (6 bases each). V shed 0 bases and J shed 0 bases, with 11 bases lying between them. The CDR3 covers 16 residues. Germline V gene lookup returns CDR1 LGHNA and CDR2 YNFKEQ. CDR3: CASSQDYGGHQETQYF. DNA for the CDR3: TGTGCCAGCAGCCAAGATTACGGGGGCCACCAAGAGACCCAGTACTTC.

This chain links TRBV2 with TRBJ2-3; no definite D call. The CDR3 spans 12 residues. Germline CDR1 and CDR2: SNHLY and FYNNEI. V lost 6 bases and J 0 bases, leaving 4 bases between the germline ends. As DNA, the CDR3 is TGTGCCAGCAGGGGTAGCACAGATACGCAGTATTTT. Residues: CASRGSTDTQYF.